The entry that follows covers one T cell receptor (beta chain) sequence. The data stem from a study of blood T cell repertoires in COVID-19. Study-wide context: From T cells, B-cell-depleted T cells, or PBMCs came the material, which was cDNA or gDNA.

The method was immunoSEQ multiplex PCR; TCRdb's version includes in-frame clones alone and lacks a portion of them. The table has about 73,000 clones, around 88% seen once. The CDR3 covers 15 residues. Germline CDR1 and CDR2: MDHEN and SYDVKM. V was pared by 9 bases and J by 8 bases, with 16 bases of the junction left unmatched. The receptor comes from a man between 45 and 60 years old with active COVID-19. The specimen was peripheral blood. This chain uses TRBV28 with TRBJ1-2; 9 bases line up with TRBD1. The CDR3 coding sequence is TGTGCCAGTGAAACCCTGGGACAGGGACCAGGGGGCTACACCTTC. It translates to CASETLGQGPGGYTF.